A single sample gave rise to the 2 T cell receptor beta chains below, sequenced in a study of T cell responses to AZD1222 COVID-19 vaccine. The data were produced by immunoSEQ multiplex PCR, yet TCRdb's version contains in-frame clones alone and is incomplete. The sample shows tens of thousands of clones, 80% to 90% of them seen only once. The sequences come from peripheral blood, collected on day 0 of AZD1222 vaccination. The origin of the receptors is an adult in good health.

The J gene is TRBJ2-7, the V gene TRBV5-4; TRBD1 matches at 7 bases. Germline V gene sequence: CDR1 SGHNT, CDR2 YYREEE (reference sequence). The junction had 3 bases not matched to a gene; V was cut back by 3 bases and J by 0 bases. This CDR3 has 14 amino acids. Here the CDR3 DNA reads TGTGCCAGCAGCTCCGGGGACAGCTCCTACGAGCAGTACTTC. Translating it yields CASSSGDSSYEQYF.

The chain employs TRBV12-3 or TRBV12-4 and TRBJ1-1; possibly TRBD1 for D (5 bases). This CDR3 region has 12 residues. Trimming cost V 1 base and J 8 bases, with 8 bases left between them. The CDR3 sequence is CASSLGRVEAFF. DNA of the CDR3: TGTGCCAGCAGTTTAGGCAGGGTAGAAGCTTTCTTT.